The present entry profiles one T cell receptor (beta chain) with its context. Its antigen is not identified. The junction had 0 bases not matched to a gene; V was cut back by 8 bases and J by 2 bases. The CDR3 is 13 residues long. Germline V gene data show CDR1 as WSHSY and CDR2 as SAAADI. This PCR relied on a set of 60 Vbeta primers and 13 Jbeta primers. Profiling relied on immunoSEQ multiplex PCR, and the TCRdb table lists in-frame clones only, not all of them. The sample has about 160,000 clones; roughly 80% are singletons. This entry is derived from a study of cytomegalovirus exposure and HLA in healthy donors. The wider study: The study placed 80% to 85% of its approximately 400 genotyped donors in the Caucasian-associated ancestry cluster.

Study-level results: Altogether, 160 or so TCR beta chains were recorded as cytomegalovirus-associated. Highly shared sequence variants in one cluster were likely a sequencing artifact. Per published accounts, TCR beta sequences correctly predicted the HLA-A and HLA-B alleles of most subjects.

This TCR derives from a woman in her twenties or thirties in good health and CMV-seropositive. The chain combines TRBV10-2 with TRBJ1-1, with 12 nucleotides matching TRBD1. The specimen sequenced was PBMCs. The CDR3 sequence: CASGTGGNTEAFF. CDR3 DNA sequence: TGCGCCAGCGGGACAGGGGGCAACACTGAAGCTTTCTTT.